This passage covers 2 T cell receptor beta chains from one sample sequenced in a study of radiotherapy plus CTLA-4 blockade in lung cancer (dated by TCRdb to the late 2010s). Library creation used the immunoSEQ multiplex PCR assay. This is the immuneACCESS table as TCRdb keeps it, with only in-frame sequences that have V and J called. A part of the clones is gone; compared with another copy, unresolved V genes explain less than half, and the rest is unexplained. Here the sample has around 63,000 clones; 70% to 80% occur a single time. The ten largest make up 15% to 20% of the sample. The sequences come from peripheral blood, collected from a patient treated with radiotherapy plus ipilimumab. These receptors all stem from a human donor with non-small cell lung cancer whose response to radiotherapy plus ipilimumab could not be evaluated. Some clones in this sample may be carry-over from other donors' samples.

The chain links TRBV5-4 to TRBJ1-4, with a tentative D call TRBD1 (6 bases). Germline CDR1 SGHNT, CDR2 YYREEE (reference sequence). Deletions cut 4 bases from V and 0 bases from J, with 13 bases between. The length of the CDR3 is 16 residues. CDR3 loop: CASSPDSSPTNEKLFF. The CDR3 DNA reads as TGTGCCAGCAGCCCGGACAGTTCTCCAACTAATGAAAAACTGTTTTTT.

This clone was observed a few times. The CDR3 loop is CASSQGQTDYGYTF. In DNA, the CDR3 is TGTGCCAGCAGCCAGGGACAGACCGACTATGGCTACACCTTC. The chain is built from TRBV7-2 and TRBJ1-2, with 7 bases lining up with TRBD1. The CDR3 is 14 amino acids. CDR1 and CDR2 (germline): SGHTA, FQGNSA. V lost 5 bases to trimming and J lost 3 bases; unmatched junction nucleotides: 6. Together with reference TRBV7-2 and TRBJ1-2, the CDR3 gives the full variable domain: GAGVSQSPSNKVTEKGKDVELRCDPISGHTALYWYRQSLGQGLEFLIYFQGNSAPDKSGLPSDRFSAERTGGSVSTLTIQRTQQEDSAVYLCASSQGQTDYGYTFGSGTRLTVV.